These T cell receptor beta chains were read from a single sample in a study of shared clonotypes between healthy human individuals. Generated by immunoSEQ multiplex PCR, the TCRdb table keeps only in-frame clones and is missing some. The sample consists of around 1.4 million clones, approximately 98.5% of them appearing once. Sequenced material: naive CD4+ T cells sorted from blood. Receptors were obtained from a man aged 25-45 years in good health. Both conserved end residues are part of each CDR3. The order of the fields is clone size, D gene, J gene, V gene, CDR3 length, CDR3 protein, CDR3 DNA. D genes are given only for firm matches. Size tells how often a clone was seen (once, few, many) or the class of an expanded clone, and some rows leave it out.

. . TRBJ1-3 TRBV28 14 CASRNGGSGNTIYF TGTGCCAGCAGGAACGGAGGCTCTGGAAACACCATATATTTT
. TRBD1 TRBJ1-1 TRBV18 16 CASSRGTGSLNTEAFF TGTGCCAGCTCACGGGGGACAGGGTCCTTGAACACTGAAGCTTTCTTT
. . TRBJ2-3 TRBV15 15 CATSDSVTSTDTQYF TGTGCCACCAGCGACAGTGTTACTAGCACAGATACGCAGTATTTT
. . TRBJ2-5 TRBV10-3 14 CAISRSGAQETQYF TGTGCCATCAGTCGTTCCGGGGCCCAAGAGACCCAGTACTTC
. . TRBJ1-1 TRBV7-9 14 CASNDLLGNTEAFF TGTGCCAGCAATGACCTGTTAGGGAACACTGAAGCTTTCTTT
. TRBD1 TRBJ2-7 TRBV7-2 14 CASSLETGDYEQYF TGTGCCAGCAGCTTAGAAACAGGGGACTACGAGCAGTACTTC
. . TRBJ1-4 TRBV28 11 CASRVNEKLFF TGTGCCAGCAGGGTTAATGAAAAACTGTTTTTT
. TRBD2 TRBJ2-5 TRBV30 14 CAWSPGLAGETQYF TGTGCCTGGAGTCCGGGACTAGCGGGAGAGACCCAGTACTTC
. . TRBJ1-2 TRBV11-1 13 CASSLDGGYGYTF TGTGCCAGCAGCTTAGATGGCGGGTATGGCTACACCTTC
. . TRBJ2-3 TRBV4-1 15 CASSQAAGSKGTQYF TGCGCCAGCAGCCAGGCCGCTGGGAGTAAAGGTACGCAGTATTTT
. TRBD2 TRBJ2-3 TRBV6-1 14 CASVLAGSTDTQYF TGTGCCAGCGTGTTAGCGGGAAGCACAGATACGCAGTATTTT
. . TRBJ2-1 TRBV6-1 13 CASSEAVPPEQFF TGTGCCAGCAGTGAAGCGGTTCCTCCGGAGCAGTTCTTC
. . TRBJ1-5 TRBV6-5 13 CASSSGGRQPQHF TGTGCCAGCAGCTCGGGGGGCCGGCAGCCCCAGCATTTT
. . TRBJ2-3 TRBV5-6 13 CASSYPRADTQYF TGTGCCAGCAGCTACCCCAGGGCAGATACGCAGTATTTT
. . TRBJ2-3 TRBV9 15 CASSVGTRPTDTQYF TGTGCCAGCAGCGTAGGGACCCGCCCCACAGATACGCAGTATTTT
. . TRBJ2-7 TRBV18 13 CASSPRHLYEQYF TGTGCCAGCTCACCGAGGCACCTCTACGAGCAGTACTTC
. . TRBJ1-1 TRBV29-1 13 CSVAAWGDTEAFF TGCAGCGTGGCTGCCTGGGGTGACACTGAAGCTTTCTTT
. TRBD1 TRBJ2-3 TRBV5-1 18 CASSFGLKTGGLGDTQYF TGCGCCAGCAGCTTTGGTTTAAAGACAGGGGGCCTCGGAGATACGCAGTATTTT
. TRBD1 TRBJ2-1 TRBV13 16 CASSDRGLSLTNEQFF TGTGCCAGCAGCGACAGGGGGCTCTCCCTTACCAATGAGCAGTTCTTC
. TRBD1 TRBJ2-7 TRBV6-6 15 CASSYLGTGGHEQYF TGTGCCAGCAGTTACCTCGGGACAGGGGGCCACGAGCAGTACTTC
. TRBD2 TRBJ2-3 TRBV28 13 CATRLAGWDTQYF TGTGCCACCAGACTAGCGGGATGGGATACGCAGTATTTT
. . TRBJ1-1 TRBV7-8 15 CASSLEGLRGTEAFF TGTGCCAGCAGCTTAGAGGGGCTGAGAGGTACTGAAGCTTTCTTT
. . TRBJ2-4 TRBV5-1 17 CASSFYQIGGKQDIQYF TGCGCCAGCAGTTTTTACCAGATCGGGGGCAAACAGGACATTCAGTACTTC
. . TRBJ1-2 TRBV5-1 13 CASSFPGQGGYTF TGCGCCAGCAGCTTCCCGGGGCAGGGTGGCTACACCTTC
. . TRBJ1-5 TRBV19 12 CASSMVGQPQHF TGTGCCAGTAGTATGGTCGGACAGCCCCAGCATTTT
. . TRBJ2-5 TRBV7-2 13 CASSPYFGETQYF TGTGCCAGCAGCCCCTATTTTGGTGAGACCCAGTACTTC
once TRBD1 TRBJ2-1 TRBV11-2 15 CASSSTGAGSSDQIF TGTGCCAGCAGCTCGACAGGGGCAGGGAGTAGCGACCAAATCTTC
once TRBD1 TRBJ2-3 TRBV25-1 14 CASSYRGLGDTQYF TGTGCCAGCAGTTACAGGGGGCTAGGAGATACGCAGTATTTT
. TRBD2 TRBJ2-1 TRBV5-1 15 CASSFRTSGLNEQFF TGCGCCAGCAGCTTCCGGACTAGCGGACTCAATGAGCAGTTCTTC
. TRBD2 TRBJ2-7 TRBV2 15 CASSARTTGLDEQYF TGTGCCAGCAGTGCCCGGACAACAGGACTAGACGAGCAGTACTTC
. . TRBJ2-7 TRBV27 15 CASSSQGEPSYEQYF TGTGCCAGCAGTTCACAGGGCGAGCCCTCCTACGAGCAGTACTTC
. . TRBJ2-4 TRBV15 16 CATSRELHGAKNIQYF TGTGCCACCAGCAGAGAACTCCACGGAGCCAAAAACATTCAGTACTTC
. . TRBJ1-4 TRBV9 14 CASSPGTFNEKLFF TGTGCCAGCAGTCCCGGGACATTTAATGAAAAACTGTTTTTT
. . TRBJ2-7 TRBV27 17 CASSCPSVLLWGYEQYF TGTGCCAGCAGTTGCCCCTCAGTCCTATTGTGGGGCTACGAGCAGTACTTC
once . TRBJ1-1 TRBV5-5 12 CASSLVFPEAFF TGTGCCAGCAGCTTAGTCTTCCCTGAAGCTTTCTTT
. . TRBJ2-5 TRBV15 16 CATSLGGSLYQETQYF TGTGCCACCAGTTTAGGTGGGTCCCTGTACCAAGAGACCCAGTACTTC
. . TRBJ1-2 TRBV29-1 13 CSVDLQGWGGYTF TGCAGCGTTGACCTACAGGGATGGGGTGGCTACACCTTC
. TRBD1 TRBJ2-5 TRBV9 15 CASSPGTGGIETQYF TGTGCCAGCAGCCCGGGGACAGGGGGCATAGAGACCCAGTACTTC
. TRBD2 TRBJ2-5 TRBV19 15 CASSIGGLAGETQYF TGTGCCAGTAGTATAGGCGGACTAGCGGGAGAGACCCAGTACTTC
. TRBD2 TRBJ2-3 TRBV7-2 17 CASSLGISGRVTDTQYF TGTGCCAGCAGCTTAGGTATTAGCGGGAGAGTCACAGATACGCAGTATTTT
. TRBD2 TRBJ2-3 TRBV7-3 17 CASSLRTSGTNTDTQYF TGTGCCAGCAGCCTCCGTACTAGCGGTACCAACACAGATACGCAGTATTTT
. . TRBJ1-4 TRBV4-2 15 CASSRNRNLDEKLFF TGTGCCAGCAGCCGCAACCGGAATTTGGATGAAAAACTGTTTTTT
. TRBD1 TRBJ1-1 TRBV5-1 15 CASSLEGRQGFSAFF TGCGCCAGCAGCTTGGAGGGGAGACAGGGTTTTTCGGCTTTCTTT
. TRBD2 TRBJ2-3 TRBV27 15 CASSSIAGARDTQYF TGTGCCAGCAGTTCCATAGCGGGAGCGAGAGATACGCAGTATTTT
. . TRBJ2-1 TRBV7-9 13 CASNKFSYNEQFF TGTGCCAGCAATAAGTTCTCCTACAATGAGCAGTTCTTC
. . TRBJ2-5 TRBV20-1 11 CSARQGETQYF TGCAGTGCTAGACAGGGGGAGACCCAGTACTTC
. . TRBJ2-1 TRBV6-1 17 CASSESGVTARYNEQFF TGTGCCAGCAGTGAATCCGGTGTCACCGCTAGATACAATGAGCAGTTCTTC
. . TRBJ1-2 TRBV2 13 CASRGVTGYGYTF TGTGCCAGCAGAGGCGTCACGGGGTATGGCTACACCTTC
. TRBD1 TRBJ2-7 TRBV11-2 14 CASSSTGSTYEQYF TGTGCCAGCAGCTCGACAGGGTCCACCTACGAGCAGTACTTC